This TCR beta chain is from a study of response to subunit inactivated influenza vaccine. The study's findings and limits: After each seasonal influenza vaccination, few new T cells are recruited, the authors suggested.

This clonotype was counted a few times. Its antigen is unknown. Germline V lookup: CDR1 LGHNA, CDR2 YSLEER. V lost 4 bases to trimming and J lost 4 bases, with 13 bases between them. This CDR3 is 14 amino acids long. In TCRdb, the RT-PCR reads were re-called with MiXCR into one record per CDR3 protein. Counted here are more than 200,000 distinct CDR3 sequences, more than 9% occurring once; the ten biggest clones make up 7.8%. The rearrangement uses TRBV4-3 and TRBJ1-1; D is undetermined. This TCR derives from a man aged 45-60 years who received an inactivated influenza vaccine. Source: non-naive T cells sorted from PBMCs, taken approximately 15 days before vaccination. CDR3 DNA: TGCGCCAGCAGCCGAGACTGGGGAGGCACTGAAGCTTTCTTT. This gives the protein CASSRDWGGTEAFF.